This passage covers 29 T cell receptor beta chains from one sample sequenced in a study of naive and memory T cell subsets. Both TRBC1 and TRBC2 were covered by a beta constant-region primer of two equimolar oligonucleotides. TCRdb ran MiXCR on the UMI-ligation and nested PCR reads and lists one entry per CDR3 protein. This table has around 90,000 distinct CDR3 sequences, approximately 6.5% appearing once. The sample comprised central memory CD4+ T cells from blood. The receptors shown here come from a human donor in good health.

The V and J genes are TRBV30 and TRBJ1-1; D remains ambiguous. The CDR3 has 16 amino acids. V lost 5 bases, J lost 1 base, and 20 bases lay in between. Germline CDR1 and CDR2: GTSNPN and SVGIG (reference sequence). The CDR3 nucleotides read TGTGCCTGGCTCCCCATTGCCTCGCAGGCGAACACTGAAGCTTTCTTT. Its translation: CAWLPIASQANTEAFF.

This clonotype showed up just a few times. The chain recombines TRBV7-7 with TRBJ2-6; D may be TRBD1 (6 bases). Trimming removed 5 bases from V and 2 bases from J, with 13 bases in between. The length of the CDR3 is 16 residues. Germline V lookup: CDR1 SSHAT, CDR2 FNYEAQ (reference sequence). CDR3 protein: CASSRGTGPGANVLTF. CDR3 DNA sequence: TGTGCCAGCAGCCGAGGCACAGGGCCTGGGGCCAACGTCCTGACTTTC.

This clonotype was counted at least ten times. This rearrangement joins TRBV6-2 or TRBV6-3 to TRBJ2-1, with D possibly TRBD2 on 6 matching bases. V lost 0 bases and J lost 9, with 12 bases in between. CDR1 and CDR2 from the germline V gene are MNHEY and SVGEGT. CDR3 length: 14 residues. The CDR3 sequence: CASSYSGLVIEQFF. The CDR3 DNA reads TGTGCCAGCAGTTACTCGGGACTCGTTATTGAGCAGTTCTTC.

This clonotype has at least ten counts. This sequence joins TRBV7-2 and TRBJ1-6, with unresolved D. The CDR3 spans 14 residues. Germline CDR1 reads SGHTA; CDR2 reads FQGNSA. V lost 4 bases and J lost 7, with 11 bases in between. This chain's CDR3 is CASSSGRSNSPLHF. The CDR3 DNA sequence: TGTGCCAGCAGCTCCGGACGGTCCAATTCACCCCTCCACTTT.

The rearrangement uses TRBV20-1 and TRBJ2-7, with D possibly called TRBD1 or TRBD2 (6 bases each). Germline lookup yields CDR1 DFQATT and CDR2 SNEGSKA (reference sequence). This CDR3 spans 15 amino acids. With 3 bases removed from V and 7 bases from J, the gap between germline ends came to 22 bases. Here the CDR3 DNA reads TGCAGTGCTAGTGACCCGGGGGCCATCCGCTGGGAGCAGTACTTC. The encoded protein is CSASDPGAIRWEQYF.

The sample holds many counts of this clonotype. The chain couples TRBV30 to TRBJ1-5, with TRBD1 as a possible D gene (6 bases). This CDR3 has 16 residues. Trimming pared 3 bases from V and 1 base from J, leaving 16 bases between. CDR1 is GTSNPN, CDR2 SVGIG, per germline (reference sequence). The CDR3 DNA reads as TGTGCCTGGAGGGACAGAGAGGCACTCAGCAATCAGCCCCAGCATTTT. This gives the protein CAWRDREALSNQPQHF.

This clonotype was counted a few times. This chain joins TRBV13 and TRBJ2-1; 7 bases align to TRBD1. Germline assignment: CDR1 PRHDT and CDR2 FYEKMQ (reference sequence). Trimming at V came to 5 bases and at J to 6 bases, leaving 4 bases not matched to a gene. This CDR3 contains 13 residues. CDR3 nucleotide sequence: TGTGCCAGCAGCAAAAGGGACAGCAATGAGCAGTTCTTC. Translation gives CASSKRDSNEQFF.

DNA for the CDR3: TGTGCCACCAGCTTAACACTTACAGATACGCAGTATTTT. Translation: CATSLTLTDTQYF. The chain couples TRBV15 to TRBJ2-3; no clear D. Trimming pared 5 bases from V and 3 bases from J, leaving 9 bases between. The CDR3 is made up of 13 amino acids. CDR1 is LNHNV, CDR2 YYDKDF, per germline (reference sequence).

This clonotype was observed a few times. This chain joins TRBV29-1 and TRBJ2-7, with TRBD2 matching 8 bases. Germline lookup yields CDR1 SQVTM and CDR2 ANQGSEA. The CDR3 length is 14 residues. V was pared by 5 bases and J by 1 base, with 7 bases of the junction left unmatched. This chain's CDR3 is CSVTPGGGSYEQYF. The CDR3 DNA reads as TGCAGCGTTACCCCCGGGGGGGGTTCCTACGAGCAGTACTTC.

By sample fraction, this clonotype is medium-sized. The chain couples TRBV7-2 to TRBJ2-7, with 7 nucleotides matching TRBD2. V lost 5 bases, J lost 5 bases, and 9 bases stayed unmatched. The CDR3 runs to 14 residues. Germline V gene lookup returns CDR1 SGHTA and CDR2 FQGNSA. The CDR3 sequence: CASSPRAGVDEQYF. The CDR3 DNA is TGTGCCAGCAGCCCAAGGGCGGGAGTCGACGAGCAGTACTTC.

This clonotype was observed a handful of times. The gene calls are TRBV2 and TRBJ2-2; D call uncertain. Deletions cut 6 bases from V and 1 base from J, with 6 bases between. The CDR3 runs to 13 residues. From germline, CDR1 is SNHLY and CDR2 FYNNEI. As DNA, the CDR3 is TGTGCCAGCAGGGGCGAGAACACCGGGGAGCTGTTTTTT. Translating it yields CASRGENTGELFF.

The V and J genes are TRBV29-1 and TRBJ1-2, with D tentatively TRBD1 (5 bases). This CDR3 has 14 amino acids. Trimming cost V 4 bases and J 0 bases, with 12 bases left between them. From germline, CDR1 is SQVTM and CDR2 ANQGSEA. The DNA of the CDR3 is TGCAGCGTTGTGACGGACATAGCTAACTATGGCTACACCTTC. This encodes CSVVTDIANYGYTF.

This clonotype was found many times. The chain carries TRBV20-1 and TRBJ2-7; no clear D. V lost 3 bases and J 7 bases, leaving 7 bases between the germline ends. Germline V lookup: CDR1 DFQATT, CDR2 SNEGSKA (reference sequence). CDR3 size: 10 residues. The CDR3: CSASLGEQYF. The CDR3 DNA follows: TGCAGTGCTAGTTTAGGGGAGCAGTACTTC.

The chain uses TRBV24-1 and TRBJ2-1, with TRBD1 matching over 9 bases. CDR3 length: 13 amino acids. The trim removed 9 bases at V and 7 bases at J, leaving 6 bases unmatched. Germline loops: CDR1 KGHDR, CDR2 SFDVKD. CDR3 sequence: CATSGQGGNEQFF. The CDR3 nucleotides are TGTGCCACCTCGGGACAGGGTGGAAATGAGCAGTTCTTC.

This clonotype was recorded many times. This CDR3 is CASRLTSSGELFF. The CDR3 region has the DNA TGTGCCAGCAGGCTTACTAGCTCCGGGGAGCTGTTTTTT. This chain joins TRBV6-2 or TRBV6-3 and TRBJ2-2; D is perhaps TRBD2 (6 bases). This CDR3 is 13 amino acids long. The germline V gene has CDR1 MNHEY and CDR2 SVGEGT. Trimming removed 6 bases from V and 6 bases from J, with 11 bases in between.

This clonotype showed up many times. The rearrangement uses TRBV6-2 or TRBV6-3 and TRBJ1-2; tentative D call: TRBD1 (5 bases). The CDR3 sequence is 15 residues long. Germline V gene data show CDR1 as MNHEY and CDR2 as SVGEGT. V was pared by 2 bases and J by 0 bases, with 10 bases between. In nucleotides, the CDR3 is TGTGCCAGCAGTTACGGGGGACGGGCTAACTATGGCTACACCTTC. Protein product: CASSYGGRANYGYTF.

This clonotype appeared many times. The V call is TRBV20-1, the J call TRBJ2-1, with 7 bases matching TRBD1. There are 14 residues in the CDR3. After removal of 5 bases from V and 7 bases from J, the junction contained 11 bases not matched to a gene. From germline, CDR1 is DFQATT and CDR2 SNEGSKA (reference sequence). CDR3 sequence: CSAAGGALGNEQFF. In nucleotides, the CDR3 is TGCAGTGCTGCAGGGGGAGCCCTAGGGAATGAGCAGTTCTTC.

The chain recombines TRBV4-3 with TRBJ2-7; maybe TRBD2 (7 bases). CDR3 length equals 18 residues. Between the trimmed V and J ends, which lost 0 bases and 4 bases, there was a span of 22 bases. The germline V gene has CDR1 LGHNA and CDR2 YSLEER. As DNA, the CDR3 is TGCGCCAGCAGCCAAGATCTCTCCAACGGGGGGCCCACGTACGAGCAGTACTTC. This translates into CASSQDLSNGGPTYEQYF.

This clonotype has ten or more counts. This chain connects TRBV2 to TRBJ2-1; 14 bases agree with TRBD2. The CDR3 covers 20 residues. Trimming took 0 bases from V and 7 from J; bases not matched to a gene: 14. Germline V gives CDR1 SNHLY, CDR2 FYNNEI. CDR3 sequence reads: CASSEALRGTSGRGRNEQFF. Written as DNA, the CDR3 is TGTGCCAGCAGTGAAGCGCTTCGTGGGACTAGCGGGAGAGGGAGGAATGAGCAGTTCTTC.

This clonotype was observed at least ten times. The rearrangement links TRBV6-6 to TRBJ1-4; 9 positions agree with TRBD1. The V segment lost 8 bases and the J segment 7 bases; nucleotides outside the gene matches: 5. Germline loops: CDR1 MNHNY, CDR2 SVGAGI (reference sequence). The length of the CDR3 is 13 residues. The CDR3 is CASRRDRVEKLFF. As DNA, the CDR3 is TGTGCCAGCCGTAGGGACAGGGTTGAAAAACTGTTTTTT.

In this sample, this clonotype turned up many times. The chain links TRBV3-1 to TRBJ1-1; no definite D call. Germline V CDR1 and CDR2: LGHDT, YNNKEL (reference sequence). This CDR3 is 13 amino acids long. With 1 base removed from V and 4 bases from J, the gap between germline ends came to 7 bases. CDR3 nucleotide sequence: TGTGCCAGCAGCCAAGTGCGGGGCACTGAAGCTTTCTTT. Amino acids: CASSQVRGTEAFF.

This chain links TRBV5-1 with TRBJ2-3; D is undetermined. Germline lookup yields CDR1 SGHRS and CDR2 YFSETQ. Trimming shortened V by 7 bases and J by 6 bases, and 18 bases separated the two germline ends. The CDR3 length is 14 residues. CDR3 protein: CASVMASPADTQYF. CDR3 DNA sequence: TGCGCCAGCGTGATGGCCTCCCCAGCGGATACGCAGTATTTT.

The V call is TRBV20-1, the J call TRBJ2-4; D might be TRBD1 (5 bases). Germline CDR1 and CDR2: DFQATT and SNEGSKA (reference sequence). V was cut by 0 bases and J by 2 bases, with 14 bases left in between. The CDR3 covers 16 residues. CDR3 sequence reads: CSARERQGGPKNIQYF. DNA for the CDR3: TGCAGTGCTAGAGAGAGGCAGGGTGGGCCCAAAAACATTCAGTACTTC.

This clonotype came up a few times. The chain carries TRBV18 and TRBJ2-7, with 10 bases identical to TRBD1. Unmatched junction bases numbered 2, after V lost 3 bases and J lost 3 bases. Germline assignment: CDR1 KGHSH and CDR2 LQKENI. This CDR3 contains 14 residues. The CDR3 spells CASSPRTGGYEQYF. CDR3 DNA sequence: TGTGCCAGCTCACCGAGGACAGGGGGCTACGAGCAGTACTTC.

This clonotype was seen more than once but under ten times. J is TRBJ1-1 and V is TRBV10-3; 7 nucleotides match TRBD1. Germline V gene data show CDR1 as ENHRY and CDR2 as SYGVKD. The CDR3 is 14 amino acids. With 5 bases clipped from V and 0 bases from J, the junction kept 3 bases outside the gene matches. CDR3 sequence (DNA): TGTGCCATCAGTACGGGACAGATGAACACTGAAGCTTTCTTT. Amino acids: CAISTGQMNTEAFF.

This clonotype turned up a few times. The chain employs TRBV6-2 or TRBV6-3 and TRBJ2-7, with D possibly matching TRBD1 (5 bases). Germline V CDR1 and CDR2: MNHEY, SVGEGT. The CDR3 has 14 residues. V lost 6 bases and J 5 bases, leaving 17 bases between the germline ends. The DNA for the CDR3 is TGTGCCAGCAGAGACGATCCAGGGATCCACGAGCAGTACTTC. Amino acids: CASRDDPGIHEQYF.

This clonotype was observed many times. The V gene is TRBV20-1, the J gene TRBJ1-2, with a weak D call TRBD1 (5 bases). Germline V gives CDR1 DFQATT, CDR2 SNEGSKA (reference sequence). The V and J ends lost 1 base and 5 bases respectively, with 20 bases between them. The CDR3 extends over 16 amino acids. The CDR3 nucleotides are TGCAGTGCTAGAGCTCCGATCATGGGGCAGTATTATGGCTACACCTTC. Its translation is CSARAPIMGQYYGYTF.

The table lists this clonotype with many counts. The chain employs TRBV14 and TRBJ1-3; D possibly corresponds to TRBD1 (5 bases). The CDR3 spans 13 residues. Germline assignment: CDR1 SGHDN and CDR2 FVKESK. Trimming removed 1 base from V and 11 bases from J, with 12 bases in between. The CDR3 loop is CASSQGIVGAIYF. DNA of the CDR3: TGTGCCAGCAGCCAAGGAATTGTGGGGGCCATATATTTT.

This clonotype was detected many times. The CDR3 nucleotides read TGTGCCAGCAGTTTGGGGGCCACGAGTATCGGTTCACCCCTCCACTTT. Translated, it gives CASSLGATSIGSPLHF. V and J are TRBV12-3 or TRBV12-4 and TRBJ1-6; TRBD1 is a possible D gene (6 bases). The germline V and J ends were trimmed by 3 bases and 9 bases, with 18 bases remaining between them. This CDR3 spans 16 amino acids.